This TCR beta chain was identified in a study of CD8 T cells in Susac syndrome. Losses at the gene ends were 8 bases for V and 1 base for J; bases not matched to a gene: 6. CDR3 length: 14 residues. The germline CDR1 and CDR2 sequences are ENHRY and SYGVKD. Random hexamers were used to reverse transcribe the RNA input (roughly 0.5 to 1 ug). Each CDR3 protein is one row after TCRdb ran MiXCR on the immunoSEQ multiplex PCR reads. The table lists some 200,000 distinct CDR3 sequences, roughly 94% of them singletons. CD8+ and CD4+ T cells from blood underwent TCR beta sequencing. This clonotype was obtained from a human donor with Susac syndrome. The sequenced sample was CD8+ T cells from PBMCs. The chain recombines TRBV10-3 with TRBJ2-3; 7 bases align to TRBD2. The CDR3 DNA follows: TGTGCCATCGCGGGCAGCGGGGGCACAGATACGCAGTATTTT. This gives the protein CAIAGSGGTDTQYF.